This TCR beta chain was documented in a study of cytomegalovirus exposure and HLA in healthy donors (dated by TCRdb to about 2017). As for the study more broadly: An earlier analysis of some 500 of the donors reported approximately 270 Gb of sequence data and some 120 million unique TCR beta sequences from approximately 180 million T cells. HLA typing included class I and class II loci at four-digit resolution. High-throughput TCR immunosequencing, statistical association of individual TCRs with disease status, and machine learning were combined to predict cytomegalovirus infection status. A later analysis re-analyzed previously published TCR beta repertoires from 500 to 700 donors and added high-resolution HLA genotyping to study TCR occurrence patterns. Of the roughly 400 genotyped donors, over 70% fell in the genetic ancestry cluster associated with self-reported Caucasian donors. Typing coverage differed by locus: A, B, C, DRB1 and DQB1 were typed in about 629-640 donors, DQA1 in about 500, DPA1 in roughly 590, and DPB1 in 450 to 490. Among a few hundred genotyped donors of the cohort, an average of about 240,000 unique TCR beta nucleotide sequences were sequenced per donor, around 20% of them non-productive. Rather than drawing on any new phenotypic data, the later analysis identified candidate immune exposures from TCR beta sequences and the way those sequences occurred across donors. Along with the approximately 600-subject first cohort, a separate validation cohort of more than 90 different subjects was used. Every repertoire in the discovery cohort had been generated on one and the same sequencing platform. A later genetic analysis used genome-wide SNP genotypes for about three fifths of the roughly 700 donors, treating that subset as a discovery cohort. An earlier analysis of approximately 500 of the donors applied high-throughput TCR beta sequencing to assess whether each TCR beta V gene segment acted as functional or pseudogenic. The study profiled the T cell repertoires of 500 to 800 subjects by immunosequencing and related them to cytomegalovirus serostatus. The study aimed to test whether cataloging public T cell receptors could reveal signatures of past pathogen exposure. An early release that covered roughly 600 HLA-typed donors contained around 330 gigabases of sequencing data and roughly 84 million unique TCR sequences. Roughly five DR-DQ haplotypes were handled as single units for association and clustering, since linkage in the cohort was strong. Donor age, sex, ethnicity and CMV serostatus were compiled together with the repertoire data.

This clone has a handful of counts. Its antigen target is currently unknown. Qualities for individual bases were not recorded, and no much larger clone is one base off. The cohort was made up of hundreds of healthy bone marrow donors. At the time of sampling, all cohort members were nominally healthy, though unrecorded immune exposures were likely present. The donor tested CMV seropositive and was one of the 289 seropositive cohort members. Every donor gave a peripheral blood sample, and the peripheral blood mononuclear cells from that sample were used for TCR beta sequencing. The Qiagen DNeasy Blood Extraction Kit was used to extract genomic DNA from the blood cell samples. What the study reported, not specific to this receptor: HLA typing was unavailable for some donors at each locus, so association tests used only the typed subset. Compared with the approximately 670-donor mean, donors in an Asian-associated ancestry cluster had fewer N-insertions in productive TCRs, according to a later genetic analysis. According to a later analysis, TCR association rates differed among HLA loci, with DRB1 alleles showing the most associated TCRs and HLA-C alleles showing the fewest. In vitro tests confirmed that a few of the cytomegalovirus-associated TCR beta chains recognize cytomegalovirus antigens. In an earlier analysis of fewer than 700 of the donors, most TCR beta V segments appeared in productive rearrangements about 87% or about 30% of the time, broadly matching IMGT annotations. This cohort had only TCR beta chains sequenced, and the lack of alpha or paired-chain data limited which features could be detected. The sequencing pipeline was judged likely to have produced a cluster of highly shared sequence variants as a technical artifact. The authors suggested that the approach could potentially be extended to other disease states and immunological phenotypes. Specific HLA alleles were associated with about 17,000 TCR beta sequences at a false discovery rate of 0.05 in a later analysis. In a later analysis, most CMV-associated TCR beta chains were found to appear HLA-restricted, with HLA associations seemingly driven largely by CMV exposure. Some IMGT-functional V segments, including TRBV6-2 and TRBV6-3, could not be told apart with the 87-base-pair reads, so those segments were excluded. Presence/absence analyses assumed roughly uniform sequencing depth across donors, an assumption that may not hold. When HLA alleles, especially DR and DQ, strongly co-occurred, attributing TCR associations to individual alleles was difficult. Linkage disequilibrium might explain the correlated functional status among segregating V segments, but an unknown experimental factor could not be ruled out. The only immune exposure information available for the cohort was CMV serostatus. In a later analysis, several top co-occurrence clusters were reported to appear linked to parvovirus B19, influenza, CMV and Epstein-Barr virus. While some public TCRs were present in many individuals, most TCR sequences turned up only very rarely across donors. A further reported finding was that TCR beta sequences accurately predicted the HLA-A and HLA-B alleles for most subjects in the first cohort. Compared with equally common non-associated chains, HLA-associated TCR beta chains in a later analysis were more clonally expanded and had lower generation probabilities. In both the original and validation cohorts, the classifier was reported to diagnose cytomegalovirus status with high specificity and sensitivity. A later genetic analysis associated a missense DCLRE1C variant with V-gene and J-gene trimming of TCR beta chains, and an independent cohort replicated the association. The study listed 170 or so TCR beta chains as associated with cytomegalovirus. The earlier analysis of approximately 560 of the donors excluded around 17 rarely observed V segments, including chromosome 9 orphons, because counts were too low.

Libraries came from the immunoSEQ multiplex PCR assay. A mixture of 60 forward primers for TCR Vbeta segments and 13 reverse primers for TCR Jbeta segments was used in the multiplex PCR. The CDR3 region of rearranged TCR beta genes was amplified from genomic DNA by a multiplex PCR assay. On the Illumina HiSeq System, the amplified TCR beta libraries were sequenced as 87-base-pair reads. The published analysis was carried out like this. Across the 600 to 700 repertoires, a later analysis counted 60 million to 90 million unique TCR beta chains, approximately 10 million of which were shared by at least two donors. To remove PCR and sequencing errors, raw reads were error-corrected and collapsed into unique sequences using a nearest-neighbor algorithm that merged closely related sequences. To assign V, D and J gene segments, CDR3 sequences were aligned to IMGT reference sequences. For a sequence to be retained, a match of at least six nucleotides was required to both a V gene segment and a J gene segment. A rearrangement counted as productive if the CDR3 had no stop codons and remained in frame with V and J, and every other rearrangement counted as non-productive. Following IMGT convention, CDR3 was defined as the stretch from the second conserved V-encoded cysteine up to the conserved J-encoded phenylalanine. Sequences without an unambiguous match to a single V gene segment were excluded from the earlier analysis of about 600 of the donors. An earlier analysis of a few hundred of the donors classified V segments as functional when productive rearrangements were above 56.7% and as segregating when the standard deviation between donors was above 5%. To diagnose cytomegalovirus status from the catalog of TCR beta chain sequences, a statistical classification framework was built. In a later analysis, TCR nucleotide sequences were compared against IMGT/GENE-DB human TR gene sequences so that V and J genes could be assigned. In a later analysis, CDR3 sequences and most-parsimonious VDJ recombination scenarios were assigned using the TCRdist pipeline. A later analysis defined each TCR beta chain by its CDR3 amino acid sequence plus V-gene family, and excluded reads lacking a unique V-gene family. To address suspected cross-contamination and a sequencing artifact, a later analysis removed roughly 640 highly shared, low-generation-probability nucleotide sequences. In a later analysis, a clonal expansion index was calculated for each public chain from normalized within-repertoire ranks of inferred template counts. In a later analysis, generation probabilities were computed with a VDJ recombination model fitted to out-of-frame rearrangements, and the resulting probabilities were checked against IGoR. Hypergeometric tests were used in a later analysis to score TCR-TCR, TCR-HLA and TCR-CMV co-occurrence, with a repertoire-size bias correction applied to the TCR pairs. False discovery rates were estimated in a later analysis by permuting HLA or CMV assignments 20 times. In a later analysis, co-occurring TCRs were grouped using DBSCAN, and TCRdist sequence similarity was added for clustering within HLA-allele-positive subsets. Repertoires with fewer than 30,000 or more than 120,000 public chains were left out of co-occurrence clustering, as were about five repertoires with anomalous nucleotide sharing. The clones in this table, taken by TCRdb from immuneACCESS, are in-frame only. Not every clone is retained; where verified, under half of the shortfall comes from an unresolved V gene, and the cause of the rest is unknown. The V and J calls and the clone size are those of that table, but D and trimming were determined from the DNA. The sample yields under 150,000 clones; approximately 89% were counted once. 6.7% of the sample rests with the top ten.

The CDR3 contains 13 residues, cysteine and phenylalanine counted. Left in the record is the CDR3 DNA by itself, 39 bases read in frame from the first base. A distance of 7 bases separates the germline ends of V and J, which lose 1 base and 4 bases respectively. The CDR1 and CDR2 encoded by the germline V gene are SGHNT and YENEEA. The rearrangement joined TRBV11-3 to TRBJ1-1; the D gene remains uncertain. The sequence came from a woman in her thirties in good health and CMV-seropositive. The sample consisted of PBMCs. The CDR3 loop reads CASSLAVTTEAFF. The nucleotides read TGTGCCAGCAGCTTAGCAGTTACCACTGAAGCTTTCTTT.